The entry below describes one T cell receptor (beta chain). For the second PCR, which ran for about 6 to 11 cycles, a sample-barcoded 5' primer and a J-beta primer mix were used. TCRdb re-derived calls from the 5' RACE reads in MiXCR, one entry per CDR3 protein. This sample has approximately 940,000 distinct CDR3 sequences, with approximately 49% found just once. These data belong to a study of blood T cells in healthy people across ages. CDR3 length: 14 amino acids. Germline-derived CDR1 and CDR2 are LGHNA and YSLEER. V was pared by 0 bases and J by 5 bases, with 9 bases between. Every donor gave roughly 9.6 milliliters of peripheral blood.

The specimen was blood. This chain links TRBV4-3 with TRBJ2-3; D is perhaps TRBD1 or TRBD2 (6 bases each). This sequence was found in a man aged 25 to 40 in good health. CDR3 residues: CASSQERGLDTQYF. The CDR3 DNA reads TGCGCCAGCAGCCAAGAACGGGGGCTAGATACGCAGTATTTT.